These 10 T cell receptor beta chains share one sample of origin, sequenced in a study of monozygotic twins with inflammatory bowel disease. Reanalyzing the 5' RACE reads, TCRdb keeps one entry per CDR3 protein, without DNA. This repertoire includes fewer than 200,000 distinct CDR3 sequences. Specimen: blood. The receptors were gathered from a human donor with ulcerative colitis or Crohn's disease, or a healthy co-twin of an affected twin (not recorded which).

The rearrangement links TRBV20-1 to TRBJ1-4; absent DNA, TCRdb's TRBD1 call cannot be checked. The CDR3 has 14 residues. Per germline, CDR1 DFQATT and CDR2 SNEGSKA (reference sequence). Here the CDR3 reads CSARDQGAVEKLFF.

The rearrangement links TRBV5-1 to TRBJ2-5; TCRdb indicates TRBD2, and absent DNA this call remains unverified. CDR3 size: 15 residues. Per the germline V gene, CDR1 is SGHRS and CDR2 is YFSETQ. The CDR3 sequence: CASSPSSGGQETQYF.

This rearrangement joins TRBV10-3 to TRBJ1-5; TCRdb's assignment of TRBD1 cannot be checked, as there is no DNA. This CDR3 region has 16 residues. Germline assignment: CDR1 ENHRY and CDR2 SYGVKD. Here the CDR3 reads CAISQDIQGSNQPQHF.

The chain employs TRBV7-2 and TRBJ2-2. Germline CDR1 is SGHTA and CDR2 is FQGNSA. This CDR3 has 14 amino acids. CDR3 region: CASSSPEAPGELFF.

The CDR3 loop is CASSQASDTQYF. This sequence joins TRBV7-8 and TRBJ2-3. This CDR3 has 12 residues. Looked up from germline, CDR1 is SGHVS and CDR2 is FQNEAQ.

The gene calls are TRBV5-1 and TRBJ2-7; TCRdb gives TRBD2 as the D gene, but with no DNA this cannot be confirmed. Germline V gene sequence: CDR1 SGHRS, CDR2 YFSETQ. The CDR3 is made up of 15 amino acids. The CDR3 protein is CASSYTGTASYEQYF.

The V and J genes are TRBV7-2 and TRBJ1-1. CDR1 and CDR2 (germline): SGHTA, FQGNSA. The CDR3 extends over 13 amino acids. The CDR3: CASSLDTMTEAFF.

V is TRBV7-2 and J is TRBJ2-3; absent DNA, TCRdb's TRBD1 call cannot be checked. This CDR3 is built from 16 residues. Germline CDR1 is SGHTA and CDR2 is FQGNSA. CDR3 residues: CASSATGTGYGDTQYF.

The V and J genes are TRBV28 and TRBJ2-5; TCRdb designates TRBD1, a call that cannot be tested without DNA. Germline loops: CDR1 MDHEN, CDR2 SYDVKM. CDR3 length: 17 amino acids. This CDR3 is CASSSAGGPGPPETQYF.

The J gene is TRBJ2-1, the V gene TRBV5-1. The CDR3 is made up of 15 amino acids. CDR1 and CDR2 from the germline V gene are SGHRS and YFSETQ. The CDR3 reads CASSLDNSDWDEQFF.